These 24 T cell receptor beta chains were sequenced from one sample in a study of T cells in narcolepsy. Profiling relied on immunoSEQ multiplex PCR, and the TCRdb table lists in-frame clones only, not all of them. The table lists over 25,000 clones, approximately 86% of them singletons. Sequenced: CD45RA- memory CD4+ T cells from PBMCs. The origin of the receptors is a human donor with narcolepsy.

The chain combines TRBV11-2 with TRBJ2-1; TRBD1 aligns across 9 bases. J gave up 4 bases and V 2 bases, and 3 bases lay outside the gene matches. This CDR3 is built from 15 residues. Germline V gives CDR1 SGHAT, CDR2 FQNNGV. The CDR3 DNA follows: TGTGCCAGCAGCTTATTCGGGACAGGGTACAATGAGCAGTTCTTC. This codes for CASSLFGTGYNEQFF.

This clone was seen only once. This chain uses TRBV29-1 with TRBJ2-5; TRBD2 is a possible D gene (7 bases). Trimming removed 7 bases from V and 2 bases from J, with 20 bases in between. CDR1 is SQVTM, CDR2 ANQGSEA, per germline. This CDR3 spans 15 amino acids. The CDR3 nucleotides read TGCAGCGCTCGGAGGGGGGGGCAGCCTCAAGAGACCCAGTACTTC. Translating gives CSARRGGQPQETQYF. The variable domain in full, with the rest retrieved from reference TRBV29-1 and TRBJ2-5, is SAVISQKPSRDICQRGTSLTIQCQVDSQVTMMFWYRQQPGQSLTLIATANQGSEATYESGFVIDKFPISRPNLTFSTLTVSNMSPEDSSIYLCSARRGGQPQETQYFGPGTRLLVL.

J is TRBJ1-4 and V is TRBV6-5; TRBD1 matches at 9 bases. V lost 6 bases, J lost 8 bases, and 10 bases stayed unmatched. The germline CDR1 and CDR2 sequences are MNHEY and SVGAGI. CDR3 length: 15 amino acids. This CDR3 is CASRQGAPKEEKLFF. CDR3 DNA: TGTGCCAGCAGACAGGGGGCCCCCAAAGAAGAAAAACTGTTTTTT.

This clone came up once. The genes are TRBV2 and TRBJ1-1; possibly TRBD1 for D (6 bases). The CDR3 has 13 amino acids. From germline, CDR1 is SNHLY and CDR2 FYNNEI. Trimming stripped 4 bases from V and 10 bases from J, with 16 bases between. CDR3 amino acids: CASSVGGDRRAFF. In DNA, the CDR3 is TGTGCCAGCAGTGTAGGGGGGGATCGCCGAGCTTTCTTT.

The chain is built from TRBV2 and TRBJ1-1, with a tentative D call TRBD1 (5 bases). Germline V gives CDR1 SNHLY, CDR2 FYNNEI. This CDR3 contains 14 residues. V was pared by 7 bases and J by 4 bases, with 16 bases between. For the CDR3, the DNA is TGTGCCAGCATTAAGACAGCTTCCAGCACTGAAGCTTTCTTT. Protein product: CASIKTASSTEAFF.

This clone came up a few times. V gene TRBV12-5 combines with J gene TRBJ1-5, with 10 nucleotides matching TRBD1. Germline CDR1 is LGHNT and CDR2 is FRNRAP. V was clipped by 5 bases and J by 4 bases; unmatched bases: 20. The CDR3 loop spans 20 amino acids. The CDR3 DNA follows: TGTGCTAGTGGTCAGAGCCACGTGGGGACAGGGGAATTGGGGAATCAGCCCCAGCATTTT. As protein: CASGQSHVGTGELGNQPQHF.

The V call is TRBV7-2, the J call TRBJ2-3, with 7 bases identical to TRBD1. V was pared by 5 bases and J by 2 bases, with 13 bases of the junction left unmatched. This CDR3 contains 17 residues. Per the germline V gene, CDR1 is SGHTA and CDR2 is FQGNSA. The CDR3 coding sequence is TGTGCCAGCAGCCCCCGACAGGGTCGGGGCTTCACAGATACGCAGTATTTT. Residues: CASSPRQGRGFTDTQYF.

This chain connects TRBV7-2 to TRBJ1-6; D unclear. Germline lookup yields CDR1 SGHTA and CDR2 FQGNSA. The CDR3 is 16 residues long. V was clipped by 8 bases and J by 5 bases, with 19 bases between them. The chain's CDR3 is CASPSSLQNHNSPLHF. The CDR3, as DNA: TGTGCCAGCCCTTCCTCCCTCCAAAACCATAATTCACCCCTCCACTTT.

The chain links TRBV5-4 to TRBJ1-5; D is undetermined. CDR1 and CDR2 (germline): SGHNT, YYREEE (reference sequence). CDR3 size: 13 residues. V was pared by 0 bases and J by 5 bases, with 6 bases between. For the CDR3, the DNA is TGTGCCAGCAGCTTGGGGCCCGATCAGCCCCAGCATTTT. Protein: CASSLGPDQPQHF.

This rearrangement joins TRBV6-5 to TRBJ1-2; D is possibly TRBD1 (5 bases). Germline CDR1 and CDR2: MNHEY and SVGAGI. The CDR3 has 14 amino acids. V gave up 0 bases and J gave up 7 bases, with 12 bases separating them. The CDR3 coding sequence is TGTGCCAGCAGTTACTCGAATCAGGGTGGTGGCTACACCTTC. It specifies CASSYSNQGGGYTF.

The genes are TRBV6-1 and TRBJ2-1, with D unclear. The CDR3 has 14 residues. Germline values: CDR1 MNHNS, CDR2 SASEGT. The germline V and J ends were trimmed by 8 bases and 0 bases, with 11 bases remaining between them. The DNA of the CDR3 is TGTGCCAGCGGTATGTTCAACTCCTACAATGAGCAGTTCTTC. It yields the protein CASGMFNSYNEQFF.

On this clone: At one of its ends the junction is not consistent with the germline gene, which may arise from a read error. This chain joins TRBV6-6 and TRBJ2-7; the D gene could be TRBD1 or TRBD2 (5 bases each). The CDR3 contains 13 residues. Germline-derived CDR1 and CDR2 are MNHNY and SVGAGI (reference sequence). Here the CDR3 reads CASTYTRDGEQYF. Written as DNA, the CDR3 is TGTGCCAGCACTTACACCAGGGACGGAGAGCAGTACTTC.

V gene TRBV4-1 combines with J gene TRBJ1-4, with a possible D match to TRBD1 (5 bases). This CDR3 region has 15 residues. Germline V gives CDR1 MGHRA, CDR2 YSYEKL. V was trimmed by 4 bases and J by 5 bases, leaving 14 bases between them. CDR3 residues: CASSRREGRNEKLFF. CDR3 bases: TGCGCCAGCAGCCGTCGGGAGGGGAGGAATGAAAAACTGTTTTTT.

The genes are TRBV28 and TRBJ2-2; 9 nucleotides agree with TRBD1. The CDR3 has 12 amino acids. Germline CDR1 and CDR2: MDHEN and SYDVKM. Trimming removed 8 bases from V and 10 bases from J; junction bases left unmatched: 5. CDR3 protein: CASLDRGAELFF. CDR3 in DNA: TGTGCCAGCCTGGACAGGGGAGCGGAGCTGTTTTTT.

This rearrangement joins TRBV6-1 to TRBJ2-3; 11 nucleotides align to TRBD2. The CDR3 covers 16 residues. CDR1 is MNHNS, CDR2 SASEGT, per germline. V trimming: 1 base; J trimming: 10 bases; junction bases outside the gene matches: 10. The DNA of the CDR3 is TGTGCCAGCAGTGAAGGGCTAGCGGGGGGCCGGGGGTCGCAGTATTTT. The encoded protein is CASSEGLAGGRGSQYF.

This chain joins TRBV2 and TRBJ1-2; D not resolved. Between the trimmed V and J ends, which lost 7 bases and 4 bases, there was a span of 16 bases. CDR1 SNHLY and CDR2 FYNNEI come from the germline V gene. The CDR3 runs to 14 residues. CDR3 amino acids: CASTPNQNPYGYTF. In nucleotides, the CDR3 is TGTGCCAGCACACCCAACCAGAACCCCTATGGCTACACCTTC.

V and J are TRBV11-2 and TRBJ2-3; TRBD1 might be the D (6 bases). Germline values: CDR1 SGHAT, CDR2 FQNNGV. V shed 7 bases and J shed 3 bases, with 11 bases lying between them. The CDR3 covers 13 residues. The CDR3: CASNTGFTDTQYF. For the CDR3, the DNA is TGTGCCAGCAACACAGGGTTTACAGATACGCAGTATTTT.

This rearrangement joins TRBV7-7 to TRBJ2-5; D could derive from TRBD1 or TRBD2 (6 bases each). Trimming stripped 5 bases from V and 0 bases from J, with 28 bases between. The germline V gene encodes CDR1 SSHAT and CDR2 FNYEAQ (reference sequence). The CDR3 loop spans 20 amino acids. The CDR3 DNA reads TGTGCCAGCAGCACCCGGACGGCCCGGCTCGGGGGCCGTGACCAAGAGACCCAGTACTTC. This translates into CASSTRTARLGGRDQETQYF.

Only one count was recorded for this clone. Written as DNA, the CDR3 is TGTGCCATCCGGGGGTATTCGACAGATACGCAGTATTTT. It yields the protein CAIRGYSTDTQYF. The rearrangement links TRBV10-3 to TRBJ2-3; D perhaps matches TRBD2 (6 bases). CDR3 size: 13 residues. Trimming cost V 8 bases and J 3 bases, with 12 bases left between them. In germline, CDR1 is ENHRY, CDR2 SYGVKD.

This clone has more than one count but fewer than ten. The CDR3 protein is CASSLRQGSGNEQFF. CDR3 in DNA: TGTGCCAGCAGCCTCAGACAGGGCTCGGGCAATGAGCAGTTCTTC. This chain links TRBV7-8 with TRBJ2-1; 7 nucleotides align to TRBD1. Germline trimming cut 5 bases from V and 6 bases from J; bases unmatched to any gene: 10. This CDR3 spans 15 amino acids. The germline CDR1 and CDR2 sequences are SGHVS and FQNEAQ.

In this sample, this clone turned up once. The chain employs TRBV6-1 and TRBJ1-5; TRBD1 matches 11 bases. J was trimmed by 7 bases and V by 6 bases; bases with no gene match: 5. CDR3 length equals 14 residues. CDR1 MNHNS and CDR2 SASEGT come from the germline V gene. For the CDR3, the DNA is TGTGCCAGCAGCGGGACAGGGGGGGGGCAGCCCCAGCATTTT. As protein: CASSGTGGGQPQHF.

This sequence joins TRBV5-1 and TRBJ2-6; D perhaps matches TRBD2 (6 bases). CDR3 length equals 15 residues. Trimming stripped 9 bases from V and 0 bases from J, with 13 bases between. Germline V gives CDR1 SGHRS, CDR2 YFSETQ. CDR3 region: CATHGGYSGANVLTF. CDR3 coding DNA: TGCGCCACCCACGGGGGTTACTCTGGGGCCAACGTCCTGACTTTC.

V usage is TRBV11-2 and J usage is TRBJ1-1, with D hard to call. This CDR3 comprises 15 residues. Trimming removed 0 bases from V and 0 bases from J, with 8 bases in between. Germline CDR1 is SGHAT and CDR2 is FQNNGV. The CDR3 sequence is CASSLDNSLNTEAFF. DNA for the CDR3: TGTGCCAGCAGCTTAGATAACAGTTTGAACACTGAAGCTTTCTTT. Variable domain in full (rest from reference TRBV11-2 and TRBJ1-1): EAGVAQSPRYKIIEKRQSVAFWCNPISGHATLYWYQQILGQGPKLLIQFQNNGVVDDSQLPKDRFSAERLKGVDSTLKIQPAKLEDSAVYLCASSLDNSLNTEAFFGQGTRLTVV.

This sequence joins TRBV7-2 and TRBJ2-3, with D possibly matching TRBD2 (7 bases). The V and J ends lost 0 bases and 6 bases respectively, with 19 bases between them. This CDR3 contains 17 residues. The germline V gene has CDR1 SGHTA and CDR2 FQGNSA. CDR3 coding DNA: TGTGCCAGCAGCTTAGCCTCCCCGGGGGGCGGTCCGGATACGCAGTATTTT. Translated, it gives CASSLASPGGGPDTQYF.